The 18 T cell receptor beta chains in this list originate from one sample, sequenced in a study of blood T cell repertoires in COVID-19. Generated by immunoSEQ multiplex PCR, the TCRdb table keeps only in-frame clones and is missing some. The sample includes fewer than 150,000 clones, around 83% of them seen just once. The sample comprised PBMCs or T cells enriched from blood (not recorded which). The receptors shown here come from a man in his thirties or forties who had recovered from COVID-19.

The CDR3 region has the DNA TGTGCCAGCGAGTATGACAGGGGAAAGGAAAAACTGTTTTTT. Protein sequence: CASEYDRGKEKLFF. The chain carries TRBV2 and TRBJ1-4, with 8 bases aligning to TRBD1. The CDR3 covers 14 residues. The J segment lost 8 bases and the V segment lost 8 bases, leaving 10 bases of the junction unmatched. The germline V gene has CDR1 SNHLY and CDR2 FYNNEI.

V usage is TRBV5-1 and J usage is TRBJ2-5; 12 bases align to TRBD2. V was pared by 0 bases and J by 5 bases, with 2 bases of the junction left unmatched. Germline assignment: CDR1 SGHRS and CDR2 YFSETQ. The CDR3 spans 15 residues. The CDR3 spells CASSLAGTSGETQYF. The CDR3, as DNA: TGCGCCAGCAGCTTGGCCGGGACTAGCGGGGAGACCCAGTACTTC.

This chain uses TRBV6-5 with TRBJ2-3; 7 nucleotides match TRBD2. Germline V gene sequence: CDR1 MNHEY, CDR2 SVGAGI. The CDR3 consists of 14 residues. Unmatched junction bases numbered 7, after V lost 8 bases and J lost 2 bases. CDR3 in DNA: TGTGCCAGCGGGAGGGGCTATATCACAGATACGCAGTATTTT. As protein: CASGRGYITDTQYF.

The rearrangement uses TRBV9 and TRBJ1-3; a weak D match, TRBD1 (5 bases). Germline-derived CDR1 and CDR2 are SGDLS and YYNGEE. This CDR3 spans 15 amino acids. V lost 4 bases and J 2 bases, leaving 13 bases between the germline ends. The CDR3 sequence: CASSSWEGTGNTIYF. The CDR3 DNA reads TGTGCCAGCAGCTCCTGGGAGGGGACTGGAAACACCATATATTTT. The variable domain in full, with the rest retrieved from reference TRBV9 and TRBJ1-3, is DSGVTQTPKHLITATGQRVTLRCSPRSGDLSVYWYQQSLDQGLQFLIQYYNGEERAKGNILERFSAQQFPDLHSELNLSSLELGDSALYFCASSSWEGTGNTIYFGEGSWLTVV.

V gene TRBV2 combines with J gene TRBJ1-2; D unresolved. V was shortened by 1 base and J by 2 bases, with 8 bases between the two germline ends. The CDR3 spans 14 residues. Germline V gives CDR1 SNHLY, CDR2 FYNNEI. This CDR3 is CASSEVGGNYGYTF. The CDR3 DNA reads as TGTGCCAGCAGTGAAGTTGGCGGGAACTATGGCTACACCTTC. The full variable domain, its missing parts supplied by reference TRBV2 and TRBJ1-2, is EPEVTQTPSHQVTQMGQEVILRCVPISNHLYFYWYRQILGQKVEFLVSFYNNEISEKSEIFDDQFSVERPDGSNFTLKIRSTKLEDSAMYFCASSEVGGNYGYTFGSGTRLTVV.

The V and J genes are TRBV3-1 (or the pseudogene TRBV3-2) and TRBJ1-2; tentative D call: TRBD1 (6 bases). In germline, CDR1 is LGHDT, CDR2 YNNKEL (reference sequence). The V end lost 5 bases, the J end lost 2 bases, and 12 bases lay between the germline ends. The CDR3 covers 14 residues. The CDR3 DNA is TGTGCCAGCAGCAATCTTCAGGGGAACTATGGCTACACCTTC. Encoded protein: CASSNLQGNYGYTF.

This clone was picked up one time. The chain recombines TRBV2 with TRBJ1-1; D gene uncertain. The V end was cut by 3 bases, the J end by 8 bases, with 10 bases between. This CDR3 spans 12 amino acids. The germline gives CDR1 SNHLY, CDR2 FYNNEI. The CDR3 is CASSEGPGEAFF. CDR3 sequence (DNA): TGTGCCAGCAGTGAGGGCCCGGGAGAAGCTTTCTTT.

The rearrangement uses TRBV27 and TRBJ2-1; 9 nucleotides align to TRBD2. V lost 4 bases and J lost 8; bases outside the gene matches: 6. Germline V CDR1 and CDR2: MNHEY, SMNVEV (reference sequence). The CDR3 runs to 14 residues. The CDR3 DNA sequence: TGTGCCAGCAGTTGGGTAGCGGGAGTGTATGAGCAGTTCTTC. Encoded protein: CASSWVAGVYEQFF.

The rearrangement links TRBV5-6 to TRBJ1-2; 7 bases agree with TRBD1. Germline CDR1 is SGHDT and CDR2 is YYEEEE. The CDR3 totals 14 residues. Trimming at V came to 0 bases and at J to 7 bases, leaving 6 bases not matched to a gene. As DNA, the CDR3 is TGTGCCAGCAGCTTGGTTGGCAGGGACAGTGGCTACACCTTC. Translated: CASSLVGRDSGYTF.

In its sample, this clone was seen once. This sequence joins TRBV2 and TRBJ1-5; weak D call: TRBD1 (5 bases). Trimming stripped 6 bases from V and 4 bases from J, with 10 bases between. The CDR3 has 13 residues. CDR1 SNHLY and CDR2 FYNNEI come from the germline V gene. DNA for the CDR3: TGTGCCAGCAGAGACAGCCAGAATCAGCCCCAGCATTTT. Amino acid sequence: CASRDSQNQPQHF.

The chain links TRBV19 to TRBJ1-1, with a weak D call TRBD1 (6 bases). V dropped 4 bases and J dropped 2 bases, with 11 bases sitting between them. Germline CDR1 is LNHDA and CDR2 is SQIVND (reference sequence). The CDR3 runs to 14 residues. CDR3 in amino acids: CASSTWDTNTEAFF. The CDR3 DNA reads TGTGCCAGTAGTACCTGGGACACAAACACTGAAGCTTTCTTT.

Only one count was recorded for this clone. The chain has TRBV19 and TRBJ1-2, with TRBD1 identical over 8 bases. The ends lost 7 bases at V and 5 bases at J; junction bases unmatched: 12. In germline, CDR1 is LNHDA, CDR2 SQIVND (reference sequence). The CDR3 length is 15 residues. CDR3 residues: CASTQRDRSLYGYTF. The DNA for the CDR3 is TGTGCCAGTACACAAAGGGACAGGAGTCTTTATGGCTACACCTTC.

This sequence joins TRBV5-1 and TRBJ1-6; 9 bases fit TRBD1. Germline V gene lookup returns CDR1 SGHRS and CDR2 YFSETQ. The J segment lost 7 bases and the V segment lost 0 bases, leaving 8 bases of the junction unmatched. The CDR3 consists of 17 residues. CDR3 in amino acids: CASSLVTLGQGNSPLHF. In nucleotides, the CDR3 is TGCGCCAGCAGCTTGGTTACACTAGGACAGGGGAATTCACCCCTCCACTTT.

This clone is a singleton in its sample. This chain links TRBV5-1 with TRBJ1-2, with D possibly TRBD1 on 5 matching bases. Germline CDR1 is SGHRS and CDR2 is YFSETQ. V was shortened by 0 bases and J by 0 bases, with 12 bases between the two germline ends. This CDR3 contains 16 residues. The CDR3 spells CASSLGNRLTNYGYTF. The CDR3 DNA sequence: TGCGCCAGCAGCTTGGGAAACAGGCTTACTAACTATGGCTACACCTTC.

The gene calls are TRBV19 and TRBJ1-1; 10 nucleotides agree with TRBD1. CDR1 LNHDA and CDR2 SQIVND come from the germline V gene (reference sequence). V was clipped by 10 bases and J by 6 bases; unmatched bases: 14. CDR3 length: 15 amino acids. The CDR3 loop reads CATTPPRDRGPEAFF. CDR3 sequence (DNA): TGTGCCACTACTCCTCCGAGGGACAGGGGCCCTGAAGCTTTCTTT.

The rearrangement links TRBV12-5 to TRBJ2-1; TRBD2 agrees at 9 bases. The V gene's germline CDR1 is LGHNT and CDR2 FRNRAP. The CDR3 runs to 15 residues. V lost 5 bases, J lost 8 bases, and 10 bases stayed unmatched. In DNA, the CDR3 is TGTGCTAGTGGTACCTCGGGACTAGCCCTCGATGAGCAGTTCTTC. Its translation: CASGTSGLALDEQFF. Full variable domain (rest looked up from reference TRBV12-5 and TRBJ2-1): DARVTQTPRHKVTEMGQEVTMRCQPILGHNTVFWYRQTMMQGLELLAYFRNRAPLDDSGMPKDRFSAEMPDATLATLKIQPSEPRDSAVYFCASGTSGLALDEQFFGPGTRLTVL.

This chain uses TRBV6-5 with TRBJ2-3; D ambiguous. The germline V gene encodes CDR1 MNHEY and CDR2 SVGAGI. Deletions cut 8 bases from V and 2 bases from J, with 5 bases between. The CDR3 has 11 residues. CDR3 bases: TGTGCCAGCCTTTACACAGATACGCAGTATTTT. This sequence encodes CASLYTDTQYF.

This clone has a handful of counts. V and J are TRBV19 and TRBJ1-1; 7 nucleotides align to TRBD1. The CDR3 is 15 residues long. Germline trimming cut 7 bases from V and 3 bases from J; bases unmatched to any gene: 11. Germline-derived CDR1 and CDR2 are LNHDA and SQIVND (reference sequence). The CDR3, as DNA: TGTGCCAGTACCCCCATGACAGGGAGCTACACTGAAGCTTTCTTT. This translates into CASTPMTGSYTEAFF.